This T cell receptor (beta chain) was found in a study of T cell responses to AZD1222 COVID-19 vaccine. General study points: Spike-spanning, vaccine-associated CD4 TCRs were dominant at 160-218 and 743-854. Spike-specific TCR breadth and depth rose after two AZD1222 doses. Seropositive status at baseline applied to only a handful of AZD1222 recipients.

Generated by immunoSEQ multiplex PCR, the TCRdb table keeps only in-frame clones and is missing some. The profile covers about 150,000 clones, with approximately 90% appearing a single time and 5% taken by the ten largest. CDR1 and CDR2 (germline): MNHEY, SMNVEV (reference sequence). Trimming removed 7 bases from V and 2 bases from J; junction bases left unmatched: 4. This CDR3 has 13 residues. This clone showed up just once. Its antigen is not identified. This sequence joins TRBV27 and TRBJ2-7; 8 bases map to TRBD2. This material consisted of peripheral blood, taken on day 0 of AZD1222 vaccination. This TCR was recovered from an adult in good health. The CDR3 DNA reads TGTGCCAGCACGGCGGGGGGTACCTACGAGCAGTACTTC. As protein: CASTAGGTYEQYF.